Listed below are T cell receptor beta chains from one sample, sequenced in a study of OX40 agonist ivuxolimab in advanced cancers. Produced via immunoSEQ multiplex PCR; TCRdb's table is partial and in-frame only. This table has some 86,000 clones, roughly 84% appearing once. Here the sequenced sample was CD4+ or CD8+ T cells sorted from blood, taken in a trial of the OX40 agonist ivuxolimab. The source of these receptors is an adult with an advanced solid tumor such as melanoma, head and neck, liver or kidney cancer. Both conserved end residues are part of each CDR3. A D gene is named only where the DNA matches it firmly. Rows give clone size only sometimes, using once, few, many, or a class for an expanded clone.

NA	TRBV18	NA	TRBJ2-1	TGTGCCAGCGTCCCCGGGGGACAGTACAATGAGCAGTTCTTC	CASVPGGQYNEQFF
NA	TRBV7-2	NA	TRBJ2-2	TGTGCCAGCAGCCGCTATTGGAGAGGGGAGCTGTTTTTT	CASSRYWRGELFF
NA	TRBV28	NA	TRBJ2-5	TGTGCCAGCAGAAGACACGGGGGCCAAGAGACCCAGTACTTC	CASRRHGGQETQYF
NA	TRBV10-3	NA	TRBJ2-1	TGTGCCATCGGGCTAGCCGATTACAATGAGCAGTTCTTC	CAIGLADYNEQFF
TRBD1	TRBV11-3	NA	TRBJ2-5	TGTGCCAGCAGCCGAAGGACAGGGGGCAGGGAAGTGGAGACCCAGTACTTC	CASSRRTGGREVETQYF
NA	TRBV2	NA	TRBJ2-1	TGTGCCAGCAGTCCTGACTGGAGCGAGCAGTTCTTC	CASSPDWSEQFF
NA	TRBV21-1	NA	TRBJ2-1	TGTGCCAGCAGCAAAACACTAGCGGGAGCCCTTAAAAATGAGCAGTTCTTC	CASSKTLAGALKNEQFF
TRBD1	TRBV7-6	NA	TRBJ2-1	TGTGCCAGCAGCCTCCGGACCGGGACAGCCTACAATGAGCAGTTCTTC	CASSLRTGTAYNEQFF
TRBD1	TRBV11-3	once	TRBJ2-2	TGTGCCAGCAGCCGGGACAGGGGCCCTCCCGGGGAGCTGTTTTTT	CASSRDRGPPGELFF
NA	TRBV7-3	NA	TRBJ2-5	TGTGCCAGCAGCTTATCCGCAGCAGAGACCCAGTACTTC	CASSLSAAETQYF
TRBD1	TRBV5-1	NA	TRBJ2-7	TGCGCCAGCAGCTTGTCCACAGGGGGCCACGAGCAGTACTTC	CASSLSTGGHEQYF
TRBD2	TRBV2	NA	TRBJ2-7	TGTGCCAGCGGTGGGCTACTAGCGGGAGCCGAGCAGTACTTC	CASGGLLAGAEQYF
NA	TRBV6-1	NA	TRBJ2-7	TGTGCCAGCAGTGAAGGAAACGCGGGCTACGAGCAGTACTTC	CASSEGNAGYEQYF
TRBD2	TRBV6-4	NA	TRBJ2-1	TGTGCCAGCAGCCCCCGGGGGGGTACCCCACTCGCGAGCTCCTACAATGAGCAGTTCTTC	CASSPRGGTPLASSYNEQFF
NA	TRBV30	NA	TRBJ1-1	TGTGCCTGGGGATCCCCTGAGGGGTGGAACACTGAAGCTTTCTTT	CAWGSPEGWNTEAFF
TRBD1	TRBV15	NA	TRBJ2-2	TGTGCCACCAGTAGGGGGACAGGGGAGGACACCGGGGAGCTGTTTTTT	CATSRGTGEDTGELFF
TRBD1	TRBV7-9	once	TRBJ2-1	TGTGCCAGCAGCGAAGGGACAGGGGGGAACTACAATGAGCAGTTCTTC	CASSEGTGGNYNEQFF
TRBD2	TRBV7-2	NA	TRBJ2-3	TGTGCCAGCAGGTCCCTAGCGGGATTGGATACGCAGTATTTT	CASRSLAGLDTQYF
TRBD1	TRBV5-4	NA	TRBJ1-2	TGCGCCAGCAGTCCCGCGGACAGGGGTGGGTATGGCTACACCTTC	CASSPADRGGYGYTF
TRBD2	TRBV13	NA	TRBJ2-7	TGTGCCAGCAGCTTAGGCCTCCCTAGCGGGAGTCACAACGAGCAGTACTTC	CASSLGLPSGSHNEQYF
NA	TRBV7-8	NA	TRBJ2-4	TGTGCCAGCACCGCCGAACGAGCCAAAAACATTCAGTACTTC	CASTAERAKNIQYF
NA	TRBV19	NA	TRBJ2-7	TGTGCCAGTAGTTACAGGGGAGGCGAGCAGTACTTC	CASSYRGGEQYF
TRBD1	TRBV6-4	NA	TRBJ1-6	TGTGCCAGCAGTGAACAGGGGGGTGTTTCACCCCTCCACTTT	CASSEQGGVSPLHF
NA	TRBV4-3	NA	TRBJ2-2	TGCGCCAGCAGCCCCTTCGTTCCCGGGGAGCTGTTTTTT	CASSPFVPGELFF
TRBD2	TRBV28	NA	TRBJ2-7	TGTGCCAGCAGTTCCGACCTAGCGGGAGGGTCGGGCGAGCAGTACTTC	CASSSDLAGGSGEQYF
TRBD1	TRBV5-1	NA	TRBJ2-7	TGCGCCAGCAGCTTAGGGACAGGGGTAGTGGGTGAGCAGTACTTC	CASSLGTGVVGEQYF